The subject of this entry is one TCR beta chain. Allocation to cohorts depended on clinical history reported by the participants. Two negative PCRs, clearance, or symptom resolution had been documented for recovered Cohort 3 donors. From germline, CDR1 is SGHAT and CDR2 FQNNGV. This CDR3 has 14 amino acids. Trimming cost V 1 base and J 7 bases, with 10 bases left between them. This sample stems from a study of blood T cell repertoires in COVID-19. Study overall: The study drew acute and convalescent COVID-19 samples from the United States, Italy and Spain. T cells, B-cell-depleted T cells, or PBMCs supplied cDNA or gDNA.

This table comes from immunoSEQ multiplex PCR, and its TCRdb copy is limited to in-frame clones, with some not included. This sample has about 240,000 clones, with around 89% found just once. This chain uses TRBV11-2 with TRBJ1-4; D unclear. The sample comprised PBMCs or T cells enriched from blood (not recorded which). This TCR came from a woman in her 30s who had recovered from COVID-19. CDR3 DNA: TGTGCCAGCAGCTTAGGCGCGCACGGTGAAAAACTGTTTTTT. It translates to CASSLGAHGEKLFF.